Presented here are 27 T cell receptor beta chains from one specimen sequenced in a study of blood T cell repertoires in COVID-19. TCRdb's table, derived via immunoSEQ multiplex PCR, lists solely in-frame clones and lacks some. The sample holds approximately 260,000 clones; about 79% are singletons and the top ten take approximately 10%. Sequenced sample: peripheral blood. Every receptor here comes from a woman over 75 with acute or convalescent COVID-19.

This clone was counted a few times. The chain employs TRBV29-1 and TRBJ1-4; D may be TRBD1 (5 bases). V lost 4 bases, J lost 0 bases, and 6 bases lay in between. This CDR3 spans 13 amino acids. Germline V gene lookup returns CDR1 SQVTM and CDR2 ANQGSEA. The chain's CDR3 is CSVAGTTNEKLFF. CDR3 DNA sequence: TGCAGCGTTGCAGGGACAACTAATGAAAAACTGTTTTTT. The whole variable domain, remainder taken from reference TRBV29-1 and TRBJ1-4, is SAVISQKPSRDICQRGTSLTIQCQVDSQVTMMFWYRQQPGQSLTLIATANQGSEATYESGFVIDKFPISRPNLTFSTLTVSNMSPEDSSIYLCSVAGTTNEKLFFGSGTQLSVL.

The V gene is TRBV7-2, the J gene TRBJ1-5; 8 nucleotides align to TRBD1. The CDR3 is 15 residues long. The ends lost 4 bases at V and 4 bases at J; junction bases unmatched: 6. Germline assignment: CDR1 SGHTA and CDR2 FQGNSA. CDR3 amino acids: CASSSWTGSNQPQHF. The CDR3 DNA reads TGTGCCAGCAGCTCGTGGACAGGGAGTAATCAGCCCCAGCATTTT.

The rearrangement uses TRBV30 and TRBJ1-6; D gene ambiguous. The CDR3 extends over 11 amino acids. V shed 2 bases and J shed 13 bases, with 9 bases lying between them. Germline assignment: CDR1 GTSNPN and CDR2 SVGIG (reference sequence). The CDR3 bases are TGTGCCTGGAGTACAGCGGGGCCCCTCCACTTT. Translating gives CAWSTAGPLHF.

This clone was seen only a few times. The chain uses TRBV2 and TRBJ2-3; D is perhaps TRBD2 (6 bases). Trimming stripped 4 bases from V and 5 bases from J, with 19 bases between. Germline V lookup: CDR1 SNHLY, CDR2 FYNNEI. There are 16 residues in the CDR3. CDR3 loop: CASSAGVRVRGDTQYF. The CDR3 nucleotides read TGTGCCAGCAGTGCGGGGGTTAGGGTGCGTGGAGATACGCAGTATTTT.

The J gene is TRBJ2-7, the V gene TRBV5-1; 9 bases align to TRBD1. The trim removed 0 bases at V and 6 bases at J, leaving 10 bases unmatched. The CDR3 contains 16 residues. Germline CDR1 is SGHRS and CDR2 is YFSETQ. CDR3 bases: TGCGCCAGCAGCTTGGAGCTCCGGGACAGGGAAATCGAGCAGTACTTC. Translating it yields CASSLELRDREIEQYF.

V and J are TRBV5-1 and TRBJ2-1; possibly TRBD2 for D (6 bases). Germline CDR1 SGHRS, CDR2 YFSETQ. V lost 4 bases and J lost 8, with 16 bases in between. This CDR3 comprises 14 residues. CDR3: CASSLRFRRDEQFF. The CDR3, as DNA: TGCGCCAGCAGCCTCAGATTCCGGAGGGATGAGCAGTTCTTC.

Remarks on this clone: One end of the junction does not line up with germline, which may come from a read error. The V gene is TRBV29-1, the J gene TRBJ2-7; 12 bases fit TRBD2. Germline values: CDR1 SQVTM, CDR2 ANQGSEA. This CDR3 has 11 amino acids. CDR3 loop: CSAATSGGSFF. The CDR3 nucleotides read TGCAGCGCCGCGACTAGCGGGGGTTCATTCTTC.

The chain recombines TRBV5-1 with TRBJ2-3, with TRBD2 as a possible D gene (6 bases). This CDR3 contains 16 residues. The germline V gene encodes CDR1 SGHRS and CDR2 YFSETQ. V was cut by 3 bases and J by 0 bases, with 14 bases left in between. The CDR3 protein is CASSSGSGTSTDTQYF. Written as DNA, the CDR3 is TGCGCCAGCAGCTCCGGGAGCGGCACTAGCACAGATACGCAGTATTTT.

DNA for the CDR3: TGCGCCAGCACCCCGGGAGACAGTCGAGGGGTCAATGAGCAGTTCTTC. This codes for CASTPGDSRGVNEQFF. The chain links TRBV5-1 to TRBJ2-1, with TRBD2 as a possible D gene (6 bases). Germline lookup yields CDR1 SGHRS and CDR2 YFSETQ. Trimming shortened V by 6 bases and J by 6 bases, and 22 bases separated the two germline ends. The CDR3 is 16 amino acids.

The chain carries TRBV9 and TRBJ2-7; the match to TRBD2 covers 8 bases. Germline assignment: CDR1 SGDLS and CDR2 YYNGEE. The length of the CDR3 is 16 residues. V lost 4 bases and J lost 1; bases outside the gene matches: 10. The CDR3 DNA reads as TGTGCCAGCAGCCCCCGGGAGGGGCTTGTATCCTACGAGCAGTACTTC. It specifies CASSPREGLVSYEQYF.

The chain recombines TRBV5-6 with TRBJ1-2; 8 nucleotides align to TRBD1. CDR1 and CDR2 (germline): SGHDT, YYEEEE. This CDR3 contains 15 residues. The J segment lost 5 bases and the V segment lost 0 bases, leaving 6 bases of the junction unmatched. The CDR3 coding sequence is TGTGCCAGCAGCTTGGCGGCAGGGGGCGATTATGGCTACACCTTC. Protein product: CASSLAAGGDYGYTF.

The gene calls are TRBV18 and TRBJ2-5, with 9 positions matching TRBD1. Losses at the gene ends were 1 base for V and 5 bases for J; bases not matched to a gene: 5. Germline CDR1 reads KGHSH; CDR2 reads LQKENI. This CDR3 has 15 amino acids. The CDR3 sequence: CASSPRDRDRETQYF. The CDR3, as DNA: TGTGCCAGCTCACCACGGGACAGGGACCGGGAGACCCAGTACTTC. The whole variable domain, remainder taken from reference TRBV18 and TRBJ2-5, is NAGVMQNPRHLVRRRGQEARLRCSPMKGHSHVYWYRQLPEEGLKFMVYLQKENIIDESGMPKERFSAEFPKEGPSILRIQQVVRGDSAAYFCASSPRDRDRETQYFGPGTRLLVL.

The chain combines TRBV2 with TRBJ1-4, with TRBD1 identical over 7 bases. The CDR3 contains 14 residues. V shed 5 bases, J shed 7 bases, and the junction held 7 bases outside the gene matches. Germline lookup yields CDR1 SNHLY and CDR2 FYNNEI. The CDR3 nucleotides read TGTGCCAGCAGTACCGGGACAGTCGGTGAAAAACTGTTTTTT. It specifies CASSTGTVGEKLFF. Variable domain in full (rest from reference TRBV2 and TRBJ1-4): EPEVTQTPSHQVTQMGQEVILRCVPISNHLYFYWYRQILGQKVEFLVSFYNNEISEKSEIFDDQFSVERPDGSNFTLKIRSTKLEDSAMYFCASSTGTVGEKLFFGSGTQLSVL.

This sequence joins TRBV9 and TRBJ1-2, with 8 bases aligning to TRBD1. The ends lost 3 bases at V and 4 bases at J; junction bases unmatched: 17. Germline values: CDR1 SGDLS, CDR2 YYNGEE. The CDR3 contains 18 residues. For the CDR3, the DNA is TGTGCCAGCAGCGCACCCCGGCCCGGTCCAGGGGGCACCTATGGCTACACCTTC. Translation: CASSAPRPGPGGTYGYTF.

The gene calls are TRBV5-1 and TRBJ2-2; D not resolved. The germline V gene has CDR1 SGHRS and CDR2 YFSETQ. V lost 1 base and J lost 6, with 16 bases in between. CDR3 length equals 16 residues. Here the CDR3 DNA reads TGCGCCAGCAGCTTGTCGCCAGGAACTTTCGCCGGGGAGCTGTTTTTT. This codes for CASSLSPGTFAGELFF.

The CDR3 reads CASSQGTGNTEAFF. In DNA, the CDR3 is TGTGCCAGCTCACAAGGGACAGGTAACACTGAAGCTTTCTTT. J is TRBJ1-1 and V is TRBV18; TRBD1 agrees at 8 bases. J gave up 2 bases and V 4 bases, and 3 bases lay outside the gene matches. CDR1 KGHSH and CDR2 LQKENI come from the germline V gene. The CDR3 is made up of 14 amino acids.

This chain links TRBV30 with TRBJ2-3; no clear D gene. Trimming took 3 bases from V and 4 from J, leaving 14 bases between them. The CDR3 contains 14 residues. The V gene's germline CDR1 is GTSNPN and CDR2 SVGIG (reference sequence). The CDR3 nucleotides are TGTGCCTGGAGCGTGACCTACGGAGCAGATACGCAGTATTTT. This gives the protein CAWSVTYGADTQYF.

The chain has TRBV5-4 and TRBJ2-3; D uncertain. The CDR3 sequence is 13 residues long. The germline V gene has CDR1 SGHNT and CDR2 YYREEE (reference sequence). The V gene lost 0 bases and the J gene lost 3 bases, with 5 bases spanning the gap. The CDR3 protein is CASSLAPTDTQYF. The CDR3 DNA reads TGTGCCAGCAGCTTGGCCCCAACAGATACGCAGTATTTT.

This clone was recorded a few times. As DNA, the CDR3 is TGTGCCACCAGTGATTCTAGGACAGGGCGTTCCTACGAGCAGTACTTC. The encoded protein is CATSDSRTGRSYEQYF. The chain links TRBV24-1 to TRBJ2-7, with TRBD1 matching 8 bases. The length of the CDR3 is 16 residues. In germline, CDR1 is KGHDR, CDR2 SFDVKD. Trimming took 2 bases from V and 1 from J; bases not matched to a gene: 6.

The table lists this clone with a few counts. The V call is TRBV19, the J call TRBJ2-5; tentative D call: TRBD2 (6 bases). V was clipped by 5 bases and J by 5 bases, with 12 bases between them. Per germline, CDR1 LNHDA and CDR2 SQIVND (reference sequence). The CDR3 sequence is 13 residues long. As DNA, the CDR3 is TGTGCCAGTAGTGAGACTAGTACGGAGACCCAGTACTTC. Protein: CASSETSTETQYF.

The rearrangement uses TRBV5-4 and TRBJ2-5; possible D gene TRBD2, 6 bases. The CDR3 is 14 amino acids. CDR1 SGHNT and CDR2 YYREEE come from the germline V gene (reference sequence). V lost 1 base and J lost 2, with 9 bases in between. Here the CDR3 reads CASSLPGVQETQYF. The DNA of the CDR3 is TGTGCCAGCAGCTTGCCGGGGGTACAAGAGACCCAGTACTTC.

The rearrangement uses TRBV5-4 and TRBJ1-1; no clear D. Germline lookup yields CDR1 SGHNT and CDR2 YYREEE (reference sequence). V dropped 2 bases and J dropped 3 bases, with 17 bases sitting between them. The CDR3 consists of 16 residues. The CDR3 is CASSLSGAQRYTEAFF. In nucleotides, the CDR3 is TGTGCCAGCAGCTTATCCGGCGCACAGAGATACACTGAAGCTTTCTTT.

The chain carries TRBV2 and TRBJ1-1; D unresolved. The CDR3 extends over 14 amino acids. Per germline, CDR1 SNHLY and CDR2 FYNNEI. V was cut by 4 bases and J by 6 bases, with 15 bases left in between. CDR3 coding DNA: TGTGCCAGCAGTGGGCTTTTGGCCTTGGCTGAAGCTTTCTTT. Its protein is CASSGLLALAEAFF. The entire variable domain, with the rest obtained from reference TRBV2 and TRBJ1-1, is as follows: EPEVTQTPSHQVTQMGQEVILRCVPISNHLYFYWYRQILGQKVEFLVSFYNNEISEKSEIFDDQFSVERPDGSNFTLKIRSTKLEDSAMYFCASSGLLALAEAFFGQGTRLTVV.

There are a few counts of this clone. The rearrangement links TRBV9 to TRBJ1-6; 8 nucleotides match TRBD1. This CDR3 spans 15 amino acids. After removal of 4 bases from V and 3 bases from J, the junction contained 3 bases not matched to a gene. Germline assignment: CDR1 SGDLS and CDR2 YYNGEE. The CDR3 nucleotides read TGTGCCAGCAGCCCCGGGACAGGCTATAATTCACCCCTCCACTTT. As protein: CASSPGTGYNSPLHF.

This chain links TRBV15 with TRBJ1-5; D gene ambiguous. Per the germline V gene, CDR1 is LNHNV and CDR2 is YYDKDF (reference sequence). V dropped 1 base and J dropped 1 base, with 11 bases sitting between them. The CDR3 sequence is 16 residues long. The CDR3 here is CATSRAATGSNQPQHF. The CDR3 region has the DNA TGTGCCACCAGCAGAGCGGCCACGGGGAGCAATCAGCCCCAGCATTTT.

The chain joins TRBV7-3 to TRBJ1-1, with 9 positions matching TRBD1. V trimming: 5 bases; J trimming: 1 base; junction bases outside the gene matches: 2. Germline V gene lookup returns CDR1 SGHTA and CDR2 FQGTGA. This CDR3 is 14 amino acids long. The CDR3 nucleotides read TGTGCCAGCAGCCCACAGGGGGCGAACACTGAAGCTTTCTTT. It yields the protein CASSPQGANTEAFF.

The V and J genes are TRBV5-5 and TRBJ2-5; 10 bases align to TRBD2. The CDR3 is made up of 17 amino acids. CDR1 and CDR2 (germline): SGHKS, YYEKEE (reference sequence). Trimming cost V 3 bases and J 4 bases; bases outside gene matches: 12. Written as DNA, the CDR3 is TGTGCCAGCAGCTCTATTAGCGGGGGGCTAGGGGGAGAGACCCAGTACTTC. Amino acid sequence: CASSSISGGLGGETQYF.